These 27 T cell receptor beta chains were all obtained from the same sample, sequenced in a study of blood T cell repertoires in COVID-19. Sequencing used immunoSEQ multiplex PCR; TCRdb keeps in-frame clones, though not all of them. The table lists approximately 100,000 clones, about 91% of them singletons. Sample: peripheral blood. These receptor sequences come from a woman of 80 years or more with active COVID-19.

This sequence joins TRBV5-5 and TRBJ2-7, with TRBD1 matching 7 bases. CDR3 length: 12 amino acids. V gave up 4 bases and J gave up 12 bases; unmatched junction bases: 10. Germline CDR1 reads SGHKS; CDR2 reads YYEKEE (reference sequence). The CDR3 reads CASSRSDRDRYF. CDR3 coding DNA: TGTGCCAGCAGCCGCTCAGACAGGGACCGGTACTTC. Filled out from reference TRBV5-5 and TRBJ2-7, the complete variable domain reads DAGVTQSPTHLIKTRGQQVTLRCSPISGHKSVSWYQQVLGQGPQFIFQYYEKEERGRGNFPDRFSARQFPNYSSELNVNALLLGDSALYLCASSRSDRDRYFGPGTRLTVT.

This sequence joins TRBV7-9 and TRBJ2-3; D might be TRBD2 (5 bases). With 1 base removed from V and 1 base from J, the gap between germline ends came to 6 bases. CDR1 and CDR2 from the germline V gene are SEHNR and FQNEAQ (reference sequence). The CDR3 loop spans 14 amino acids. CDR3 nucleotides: TGTGCCAGCAGCTTAGTCGGGGGCACAGATACGCAGTATTTT. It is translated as CASSLVGGTDTQYF.

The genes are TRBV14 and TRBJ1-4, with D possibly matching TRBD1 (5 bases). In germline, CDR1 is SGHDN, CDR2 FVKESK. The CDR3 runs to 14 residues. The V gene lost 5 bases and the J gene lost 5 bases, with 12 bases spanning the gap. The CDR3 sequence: CASSRGSWNEKLFF. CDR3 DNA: TGTGCCAGCAGCAGGGGCAGCTGGAATGAAAAACTGTTTTTT.

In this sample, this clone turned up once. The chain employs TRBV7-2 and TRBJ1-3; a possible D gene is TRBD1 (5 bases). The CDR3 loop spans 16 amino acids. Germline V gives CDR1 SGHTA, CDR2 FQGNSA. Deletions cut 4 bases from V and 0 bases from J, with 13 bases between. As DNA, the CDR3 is TGTGCCAGCAGCTGGGGCAGACCCGACTCTGGAAACACCATATATTTT. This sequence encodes CASSWGRPDSGNTIYF.

In nucleotides, the CDR3 is TGTGCCAGCAGCTCACCGACGGGGGCAACTAATGAAAAACTGTTTTTT. Its protein is CASSSPTGATNEKLFF. The chain carries TRBV5-8 and TRBJ1-4, with D possibly matching TRBD1 (5 bases). Germline CDR1 is SGHTS and CDR2 is YDEGEE. Trimming shortened V by 3 bases and J by 0 bases, and 12 bases separated the two germline ends. The CDR3 has 16 amino acids.

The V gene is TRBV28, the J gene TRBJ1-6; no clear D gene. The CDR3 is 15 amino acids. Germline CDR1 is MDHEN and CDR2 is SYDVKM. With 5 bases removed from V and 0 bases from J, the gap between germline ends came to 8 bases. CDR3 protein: CASSRGGSYNSPLHF. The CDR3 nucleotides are TGTGCCAGCAGTCGAGGTGGCTCCTATAATTCACCCCTCCACTTT.

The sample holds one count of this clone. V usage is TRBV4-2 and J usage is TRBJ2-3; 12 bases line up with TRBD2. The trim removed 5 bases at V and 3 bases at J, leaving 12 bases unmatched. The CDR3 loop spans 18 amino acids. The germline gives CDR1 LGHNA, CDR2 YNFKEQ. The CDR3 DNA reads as TGTGCCAGCAGCTATTCGACCGGGACTAGCGGGCTTACAGATACGCAGTATTTT. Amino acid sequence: CASSYSTGTSGLTDTQYF.

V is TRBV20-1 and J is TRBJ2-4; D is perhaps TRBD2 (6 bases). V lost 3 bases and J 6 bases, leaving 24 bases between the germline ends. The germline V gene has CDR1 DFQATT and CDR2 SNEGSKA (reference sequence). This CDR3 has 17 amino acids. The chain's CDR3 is CSASPRATPGRGNIQYF. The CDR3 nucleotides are TGCAGTGCTAGTCCCCGGGCAACTCCAGGGCGGGGAAACATTCAGTACTTC.

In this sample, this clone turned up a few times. CDR3 in DNA: TGTGCCACCAGCAGAGATCTAAGCTCACTAGCCAAAAACATTCAGTACTTC. It codes for CATSRDLSSLAKNIQYF. The chain joins TRBV15 to TRBJ2-4; D gene ambiguous. The germline CDR1 and CDR2 sequences are LNHNV and YYDKDF (reference sequence). CDR3 length: 17 residues. V lost 0 bases to trimming and J lost 0 bases, with 12 bases between them.

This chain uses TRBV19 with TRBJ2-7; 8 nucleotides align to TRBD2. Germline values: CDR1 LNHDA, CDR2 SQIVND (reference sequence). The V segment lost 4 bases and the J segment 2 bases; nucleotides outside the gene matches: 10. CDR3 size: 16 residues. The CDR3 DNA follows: TGTGCCAGTAGTAGCCCAGGACTAGCTACCACCTACGAGCAGTACTTC. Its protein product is CASSSPGLATTYEQYF.

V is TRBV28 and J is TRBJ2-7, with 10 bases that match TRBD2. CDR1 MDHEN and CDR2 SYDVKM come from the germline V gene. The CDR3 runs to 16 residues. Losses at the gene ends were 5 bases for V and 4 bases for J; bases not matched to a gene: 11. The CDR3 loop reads CASSNLEGLAKYEQYF. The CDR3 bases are TGTGCCAGCAGTAACCTGGAGGGACTAGCGAAGTACGAGCAGTACTTC.

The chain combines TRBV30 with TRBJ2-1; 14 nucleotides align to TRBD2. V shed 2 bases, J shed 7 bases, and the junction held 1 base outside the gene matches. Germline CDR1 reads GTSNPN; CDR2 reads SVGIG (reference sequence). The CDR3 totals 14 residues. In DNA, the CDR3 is TGTGCCTGGAGTAGGACTAGCGGGAGGAATGAGCAGTTCTTC. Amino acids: CAWSRTSGRNEQFF.

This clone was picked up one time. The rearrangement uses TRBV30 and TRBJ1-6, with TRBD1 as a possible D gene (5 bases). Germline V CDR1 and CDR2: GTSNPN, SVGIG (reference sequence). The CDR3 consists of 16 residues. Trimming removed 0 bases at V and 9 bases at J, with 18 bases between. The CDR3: CAWSVLSPDKGSPLHF. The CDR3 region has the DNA TGTGCCTGGAGTGTCCTCAGTCCGGACAAGGGTTCACCCCTCCACTTT. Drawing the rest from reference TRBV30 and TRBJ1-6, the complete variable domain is SQTIHQWPATLVQPVGSPLSLECTVEGTSNPNLYWYRQAAGRGLQLLFYSVGIGQISSEVPQNLSASRPQDRQFILSSKKLLLSDSGFYLCAWSVLSPDKGSPLHFGNGTRLTVT.

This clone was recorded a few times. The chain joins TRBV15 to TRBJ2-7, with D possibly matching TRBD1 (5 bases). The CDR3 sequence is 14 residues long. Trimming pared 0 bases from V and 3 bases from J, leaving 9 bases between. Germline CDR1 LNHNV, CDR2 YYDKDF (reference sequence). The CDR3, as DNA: TGTGCCACCAGCAGAGATCGAAGGGGCTACGAGCAGTACTTC. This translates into CATSRDRRGYEQYF.

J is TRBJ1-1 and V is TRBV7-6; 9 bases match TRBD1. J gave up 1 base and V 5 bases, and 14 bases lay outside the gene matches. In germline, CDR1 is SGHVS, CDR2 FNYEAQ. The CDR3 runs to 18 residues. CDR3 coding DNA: TGTGCCAGCAGCCCGACCAGGGTAGGACAGGGGTCGAACACTGAAGCTTTCTTT. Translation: CASSPTRVGQGSNTEAFF.

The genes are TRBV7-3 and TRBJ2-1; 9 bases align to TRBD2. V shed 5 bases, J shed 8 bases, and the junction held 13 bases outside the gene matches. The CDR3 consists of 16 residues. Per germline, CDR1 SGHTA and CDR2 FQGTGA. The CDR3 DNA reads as TGTGCCAGCAGCGATCGGGCGGGAGGGCCGGAGGATGAGCAGTTCTTC. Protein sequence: CASSDRAGGPEDEQFF.

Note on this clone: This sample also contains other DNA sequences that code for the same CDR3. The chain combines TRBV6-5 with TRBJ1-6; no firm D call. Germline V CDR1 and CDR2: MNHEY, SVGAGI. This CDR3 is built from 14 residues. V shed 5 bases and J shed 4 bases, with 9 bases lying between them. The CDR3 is CASSLGRYNSPLHF. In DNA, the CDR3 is TGTGCCAGCAGTCTGGGCCGATATAATTCACCCCTCCACTTT.

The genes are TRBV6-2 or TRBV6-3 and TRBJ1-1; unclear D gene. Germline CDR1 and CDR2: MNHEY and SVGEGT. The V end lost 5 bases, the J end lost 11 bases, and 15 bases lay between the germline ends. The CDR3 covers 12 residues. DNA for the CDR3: TGTGCCAGCAGTAGCTCTTTTCTGGAGGCTTTCTTT. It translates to CASSSSFLEAFF.

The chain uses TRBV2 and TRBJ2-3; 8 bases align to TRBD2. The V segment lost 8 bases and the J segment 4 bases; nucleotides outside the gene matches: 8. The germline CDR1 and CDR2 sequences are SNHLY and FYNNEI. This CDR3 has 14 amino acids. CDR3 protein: CASRQAGVADTQYF. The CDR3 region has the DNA TGTGCCAGCCGGCAAGCGGGAGTGGCAGATACGCAGTATTTT.

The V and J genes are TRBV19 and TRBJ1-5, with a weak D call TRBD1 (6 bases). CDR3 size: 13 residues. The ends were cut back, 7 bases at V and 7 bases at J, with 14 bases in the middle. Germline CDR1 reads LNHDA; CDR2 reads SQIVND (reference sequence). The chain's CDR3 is CASTQGVGQPQHF. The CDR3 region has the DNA TGTGCCAGTACACAGGGTGTCGGACAGCCCCAGCATTTT.

CDR3 sequence: CASSQELAGTSGTKQYF. The CDR3 coding sequence is TGTGCCAGCAGCCAAGAATTGGCCGGGACTAGCGGGACCAAGCAGTACTTC. The J gene is TRBJ2-7, the V gene TRBV3-1 (or the pseudogene TRBV3-2), with 13 nucleotides matching TRBD2. Germline trimming cut 0 bases from V and 8 bases from J; bases unmatched to any gene: 10. CDR1 is LGHDT, CDR2 YNNKEL, per germline (reference sequence). CDR3 length: 17 amino acids.

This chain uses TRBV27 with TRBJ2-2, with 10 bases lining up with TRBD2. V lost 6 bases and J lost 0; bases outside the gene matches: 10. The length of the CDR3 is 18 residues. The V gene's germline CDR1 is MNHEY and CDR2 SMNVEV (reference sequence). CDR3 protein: CASSHWSGRVSNTGELFF. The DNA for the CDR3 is TGTGCCAGCAGCCACTGGAGCGGGAGGGTTTCGAACACCGGGGAGCTGTTTTTT.

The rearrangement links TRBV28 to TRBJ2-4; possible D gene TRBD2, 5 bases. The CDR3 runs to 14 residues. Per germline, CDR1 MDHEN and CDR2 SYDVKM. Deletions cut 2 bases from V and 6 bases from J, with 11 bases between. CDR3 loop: CASSLEGRGNIQYF. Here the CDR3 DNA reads TGTGCCAGCAGTTTAGAGGGCCGGGGAAACATTCAGTACTTC.

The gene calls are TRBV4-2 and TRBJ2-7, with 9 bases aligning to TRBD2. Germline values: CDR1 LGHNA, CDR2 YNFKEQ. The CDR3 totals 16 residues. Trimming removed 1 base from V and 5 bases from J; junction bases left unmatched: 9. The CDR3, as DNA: TGTGCCAGCAGCCAAGTAAGTAGCGGGAGTGAGGACGAGCAGTACTTC. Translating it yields CASSQVSSGSEDEQYF.

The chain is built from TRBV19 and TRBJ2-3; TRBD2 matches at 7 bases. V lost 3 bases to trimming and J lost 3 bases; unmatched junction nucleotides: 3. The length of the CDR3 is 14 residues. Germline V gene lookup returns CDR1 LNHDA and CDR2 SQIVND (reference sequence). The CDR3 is CASSIGGSTDTQYF. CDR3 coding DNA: TGTGCCAGTAGTATCGGGGGGAGTACAGATACGCAGTATTTT.

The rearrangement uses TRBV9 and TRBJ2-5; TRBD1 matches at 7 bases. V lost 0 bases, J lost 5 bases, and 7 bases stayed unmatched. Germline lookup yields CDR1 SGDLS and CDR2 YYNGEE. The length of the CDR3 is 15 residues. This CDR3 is CASSVEQGTGETQYF. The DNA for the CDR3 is TGTGCCAGCAGCGTAGAACAGGGGACCGGTGAGACCCAGTACTTC.

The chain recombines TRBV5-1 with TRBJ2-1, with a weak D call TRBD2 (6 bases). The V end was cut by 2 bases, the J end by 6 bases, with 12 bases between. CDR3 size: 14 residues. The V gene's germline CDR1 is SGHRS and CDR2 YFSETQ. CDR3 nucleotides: TGCGCCAGCAGCTTCCTTACTAGCCCCAATGAGCAGTTCTTC. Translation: CASSFLTSPNEQFF.